This TCR beta chain was profiled in a study of regulatory T cells in long-lasting Graves disease. Study in general: Antithyroid drug intake by newly diagnosed Graves' patients had lasted under 3 months.

Noted time point: newly diagnosed GD, antithyroid drugs for less than 3 months. The TCR library was prepared using RNA isolated from PBMCs. An endocrinology department in Xi'an, China, supplied the patients. Germline lookup yields CDR1 MDHEN and CDR2 SYDVKM. V was pared by 6 bases and J by 2 bases, with 10 bases of the junction left unmatched. The CDR3 loop spans 15 amino acids. The study's findings and limits: Under persistent disease, TRBV28, TRBJ1-2 and TRBJ2-5 were used preferentially.

This clonotype was counted ten times or more. The antigen remains undetermined. Construction of the TCR beta libraries employed iRepertoire HTBI primers in conjunction with Arm-PCR of CDR3 regions. Via MiXCR, TCRdb re-called the multiplex PCR reads, giving one row per CDR3 protein. The profile shows about 200,000 distinct CDR3 sequences, roughly 18% of them singletons. These data are also associated with another study on T cells in Graves' hyperthyroidism and ophthalmopathy. That work contributes: When the TCR CDR3 underwent first-round RT-PCR, the HTBI primer set was used.

The TCR was taken from a woman between 25 and 40 years old with Graves disease. The specimen comprised peripheral blood mononuclear cells (PBMCs), sampled at new diagnosis, from a patient treated with antithyroid drugs. V is TRBV28 and J is TRBJ2-7; 7 bases match TRBD1. The CDR3 DNA reads as TGTGCCAGCAGACCAACCGGGACAGTCGCCTACGAGCAGTACTTC. Residues: CASRPTGTVAYEQYF.